Listed below are T cell receptor beta chains from one sample, sequenced in a study of cytomegalovirus exposure and HLA in healthy donors. Profiled with immunoSEQ multiplex PCR; TCRdb holds only in-frame clones, not every one. The table lists some 200,000 clones, roughly 80% of them singletons. Sequencing used PBMCs. Receptors originate from a middle-aged man in good health and CMV-seronegative. Both conserved end residues are part of each CDR3. D genes are given only for firm matches. For some rows the clone size is stated as once, few or many, or as a class when expanded; others skip it.

TGTGCCACCAGCAGTCGAGGGACAGGGGGCCCTTACAATGAGCAGTTCTTC CATSSRGTGGPYNEQFF TRBJ2-1 - TRBD1 17 TRBV15
TGTGCCAGCAGCTTGGCTGGGCAGGGATCGGCTGAAGCTTTCTTT CASSLAGQGSAEAFF TRBJ1-1 - - 15 TRBV5-6
TGCAGTGCGTTTTACTACGGCTACACCTTC CSAFYYGYTF TRBJ1-2 - - 10 TRBV20-1
TGTGCCAGCTCACCACTTGGGGTAGCGGGAGGCAGAGATACGCAGTATTTT CASSPLGVAGGRDTQYF TRBJ2-3 - TRBD2 17 TRBV18
TGTGCCAGCAGCCAAACCCAATGGACAGTTTCTAACTATGGCTACACCTTC CASSQTQWTVSNYGYTF TRBJ1-2 - - 17 TRBV14
TGTGCCAGCAGCTTAGTAACCTACGAGCAGTACTTC CASSLVTYEQYF TRBJ2-7 - - 12 TRBV7-2
TGCGCCAGCAGCCACGGACAGGGGAGCACCTACGAGCAGTACTTC CASSHGQGSTYEQYF TRBJ2-7 - TRBD1 15 TRBV5-1
TGTGCCAGCAGCCCTCGAGGGAGCGAGACCCAGTACTTC CASSPRGSETQYF TRBJ2-5 - - 13 TRBV11-3
TGTGCCAGCAGCTTATCCGGGGGGGGGACCGGGGAGCTGTTTTTT CASSLSGGGTGELFF TRBJ2-2 - TRBD2 15 TRBV7-3
TGTGCCAGCAGTGTACAGTACACCGGGGAGCTGTTTTTT CASSVQYTGELFF TRBJ2-2 - - 13 TRBV2
TGTGCCACCGGGACTAGCGGGTACAATGAGCAGTTCTTC CATGTSGYNEQFF TRBJ2-1 - TRBD2 13 TRBV15
TGCGCCAGCAGCGACGGCGGGCTAGCGGGGAAAGAGCAGTACTTC CASSDGGLAGKEQYF TRBJ2-7 - TRBD2 15 TRBV5-1
TGCGCCAGCAGCCAAGGTGCAGGGGGCGCCGATTGGACGAGGGATCAGCCCCAGCATTTT CASSQGAGGADWTRDQPQHF TRBJ1-5 few TRBD1 20 TRBV4-1
TGTGCCAGCAGCACATACACAGATACGCAGTATTTT CASSTYTDTQYF TRBJ2-3 - - 12 TRBV7-2
TGTGCCAGCAGCCTGTTAGAGCGGGGGGGCTCGGAGACCCAGTACTTC CASSLLERGGSETQYF TRBJ2-5 once TRBD2 16 TRBV5-8
TGTGCCATCAGCGGGGGACCGGGCTATGGCTACACCTTC CAISGGPGYGYTF TRBJ1-2 - - 13 TRBV10-3
TGTGCCATCAGTGAGTCGATACAGGGGGCTTACTATGGCTACACCTTC CAISESIQGAYYGYTF TRBJ1-2 - TRBD1 16 TRBV10-3
TGTGCCAGCAGCAATCGGGACAGGCCTCGGGGAGAGTATGGCTACACCTTC CASSNRDRPRGEYGYTF TRBJ1-2 once TRBD1 17 TRBV14
TGTGCCAGCAGTGATTTACGTAGCGGGGGGCCCCAGTTAACAGATACGCAGTATTTT CASSDLRSGGPQLTDTQYF TRBJ2-3 - TRBD2 19 TRBV2
TGTGCCAGCAGTTACTCGTCAGGGTCGAACACTGAAGCTTTCTTT CASSYSSGSNTEAFF TRBJ1-1 - - 15 TRBV6-5
TGCGCCAGCAGCTTACTCGACACCGGGGAGCTGTTTTTT CASSLLDTGELFF TRBJ2-2 - - 13 TRBV5-1
TGTGCCACGAGGGGGCAGGGGAACACTGAAGCTTTCTTT CATRGQGNTEAFF TRBJ1-1 - TRBD1 13 TRBV2
TGTGCCAGCAGCTCGGACCTAGCGGGAGAGGGGGGGGGCAATGAGCAGTTCTTC CASSSDLAGEGGGNEQFF TRBJ2-1 - TRBD2 18 TRBV5-5
TGTGCTAGTGGCCAGGGGCTGAGCTACCAAGAGACCCAGTACTTC CASGQGLSYQETQYF TRBJ2-5 - - 15 TRBV12-5
TGTGCCAGCAGCTTAAGGGACAGAGTCACCGGGGAGCTGTTTTTT CASSLRDRVTGELFF TRBJ2-2 - TRBD1 15 TRBV7-9
TGCGCCAGCAGCTTCCGGGCGGGGGGGGGTTACAATGAGCAGTTCTTC CASSFRAGGGYNEQFF TRBJ2-1 once TRBD2 16 TRBV5-1
TGTGCCATCAGTCAGCACGAGGGAGAGACCCAGTACTTC CAISQHEGETQYF TRBJ2-5 - - 13 TRBV10-3
TGTGCCAGCAGCGTAGTGGACAGTGGCAGCACTGAAGCTTTCTTT CASSVVDSGSTEAFF TRBJ1-1 - - 15 TRBV9
TGCGCCAGCAGACCAACTAGGGATTCACCCCTCCACTTT CASRPTRDSPLHF TRBJ1-6 - - 13 TRBV5-1
TGTGCCAGCAGCTTGTTCCACATAGGGGGCAATCAGCCCCAGCATTTT CASSLFHIGGNQPQHF TRBJ1-5 few - 16 TRBV5-6
TGCAGCGCTGTTGCCGACAGGGGGAACACTGAAGCTTTCTTT CSAVADRGNTEAFF TRBJ1-1 - TRBD1 14 TRBV29-1
TGTGCCAGCAGCTTACAGGCAGGGGATCGCGAGCAGTACTTC CASSLQAGDREQYF TRBJ2-7 - - 14 TRBV7-2
TGTGCCAGCAGCAAAGTTAGGGGGACAGGGGTTAACACTGAAGCTTTCTTT CASSKVRGTGVNTEAFF TRBJ1-1 - - 17 TRBV21-1
TGTGCCAGCAGTGCGACTAGCGGGTCTTACAATGAGCAGTTCTTC CASSATSGSYNEQFF TRBJ2-1 - TRBD2 15 TRBV6-5
TGTGCCAGCAGCTTAGTGACAGACTCATCAGGGCCCCAGCATTTT CASSLVTDSSGPQHF TRBJ1-5 - - 15 TRBV7-8
TGTGCCAGCAGTTATAACGAATTCGGCTACGAGCAGTACTTC CASSYNEFGYEQYF TRBJ2-7 once - 14 TRBV6-5
TGTGCCAGCAGTTCTCAGGGACTAGCGGTGGGGAATGAGCAGTTCTTC CASSSQGLAVGNEQFF TRBJ2-1 once TRBD2 16 TRBV27
TGTGCCAGCATTAAAGGACTAGCGGGTTTCCAAGAGACCCAGTACTTC CASIKGLAGFQETQYF TRBJ2-5 once TRBD2 16 TRBV7-8
TGCAGCGCCGGAGGGGAGACCCAGTACTTC CSAGGETQYF TRBJ2-5 - - 10 TRBV29-1
TGTGCCAGCATCCCAAGGCAGGGGTTAGCTTTCTTT CASIPRQGLAFF TRBJ1-1 - - 12 TRBV7-2
TGTGCCAGCAGCCAGGACCACCAGGGGACCCAGTACTTC CASSQDHQGTQYF TRBJ2-5 once - 13 TRBV7-2
TGTGCCAGCAGCCGCGGCGGGGGCGAGAGCACTGAAGCTTTCTTT CASSRGGGESTEAFF TRBJ1-1 few - 15 TRBV14
TGTGCCAGCAGCGCACTCCCCCAGGGGCTGAGCTCCTATAATTCACCCCTCCACTTT CASSALPQGLSSYNSPLHF TRBJ1-6 - - 19 TRBV5-5
TGTGCCTGGAGGTCGGGACTTGTTGCAAACAATGAGCAGTTCTTC CAWRSGLVANNEQFF TRBJ2-1 - - 15 TRBV30
TGTGCCAGCAGCAGAACGGGTTATACTGAAGCTTTCTTT CASSRTGYTEAFF TRBJ1-1 - - 13 TRBV27
TGTGCCAGCAGTGAGGGCAGGGGGCTTTACAATGAGCAGTTCTTC CASSEGRGLYNEQFF TRBJ2-1 - TRBD1 15 TRBV2
TGTGCCAGTAGTGCTCTCCCGGGACAGGTCAACAATGAGCAGTTCTTC CASSALPGQVNNEQFF TRBJ2-1 - TRBD1 16 TRBV19
TGTGCCAGCAGCTTAAGGGTTAGGCTTGCGGGACAGGGTGAGAACACTGAAGCTTTCTTT CASSLRVRLAGQGENTEAFF TRBJ1-1 - TRBD1 20 TRBV7-3
TGTGCCAGCAGCCTCGGGACAGCAAATAACTATGGCTACACCTTC CASSLGTANNYGYTF TRBJ1-2 - TRBD1 15 TRBV5-4
TGTGCCAGCGATGCTACAGATAAAAATTCACCCCTCCACTTT CASDATDKNSPLHF TRBJ1-6 - - 14 TRBV6-7
TGTGCCTGGAGTGTAGCGACAGGGGATTACGAGCAGTACTTC CAWSVATGDYEQYF TRBJ2-7 - TRBD1 14 TRBV30
TGTGCCAGCAGCTTAGGGGCGGGAGGCAGCGCGAACACCGGGGAGCTGTTTTTT CASSLGAGGSANTGELFF TRBJ2-2 once TRBD2 18 TRBV11-3
TGCAGCGTTGTCCGGGACTCCTACGAGCAGTACTTC CSVVRDSYEQYF TRBJ2-7 - - 12 TRBV29-1